Each of the 14 T cell receptor beta chains below was sequenced from the same sample in a study of cytomegalovirus exposure and HLA in healthy donors. Primers: 60 Vbeta forward and 13 Jbeta reverse. Clones were sequenced by immunoSEQ multiplex PCR, and TCRdb holds only the in-frame ones, with some missing. The repertoire holds 200,000 or so clones, with roughly 82% as singletons. Material for sequencing was PBMCs. The receptor set was obtained from a woman aged 45-65 years in good health and CMV-seropositive.

The chain recombines TRBV4-3 with TRBJ2-2; D not resolved. Germline CDR1 and CDR2: LGHNA and YSLEER. The CDR3 loop spans 15 amino acids. V lost 0 bases, J lost 3 bases, and 8 bases lay in between. CDR3 nucleotide sequence: TGCGCCAGCAGCCAAGAGGCCCTCCACACCGGGGAGCTGTTTTTT. As protein: CASSQEALHTGELFF.

This clone was counted between two and nine times. The chain recombines TRBV6-1 with TRBJ1-5, with TRBD1 matching over 9 bases. This CDR3 is built from 17 residues. Germline V CDR1 and CDR2: MNHNS, SASEGT. V lost 4 bases and J lost 4; bases outside the gene matches: 11. The CDR3: CASSGRDRVGKNQPQHF. In DNA form, the CDR3 reads TGTGCCAGCAGTGGCCGGGACAGGGTTGGAAAGAATCAGCCCCAGCATTTT.

In this sample, this clone turned up once. The V call is TRBV30, the J call TRBJ1-3; D is ambiguous. V dropped 4 bases and J dropped 0 bases, with 7 bases sitting between them. CDR3 length: 13 amino acids. Looked up from germline, CDR1 is GTSNPN and CDR2 is SVGIG (reference sequence). The CDR3, as DNA: TGTGCCTGGATGTCGGGCTCTGGAAACACCATATATTTT. Translating gives CAWMSGSGNTIYF.

This chain connects TRBV7-3 to TRBJ1-6; no reliable D call. Trimming removed 1 base at V and 0 bases at J, with 4 bases between. The CDR3 loop spans 15 amino acids. Germline CDR1 SGHTA, CDR2 FQGTGA. CDR3 sequence: CASSLMASYNSPLHF. CDR3 DNA: TGTGCCAGCAGCTTAATGGCCTCCTATAATTCACCCCTCCACTTT.

The rearrangement links TRBV2 to TRBJ1-5; D uncertain. Germline V gene sequence: CDR1 SNHLY, CDR2 FYNNEI. The CDR3 runs 14 residues. V was pared by 6 bases and J by 1 base, with 10 bases between. The DNA for the CDR3 is TGTGCCAGCAGCCGGGAAGCGAGCAATCAGCCCCAGCATTTT. It encodes CASSREASNQPQHF.

The rearrangement joins TRBV30 to TRBJ1-4, with a weak D call TRBD1 (5 bases). Germline V gene lookup returns CDR1 GTSNPN and CDR2 SVGIG (reference sequence). The V end lost 0 bases, the J end lost 11 bases, and 31 bases lay between the germline ends. The CDR3 loop spans 19 amino acids. In nucleotides, the CDR3 is TGTGCCTGGAGTGTCCCGGCAGGGAGGGCGAGGGTCGGAGATCTGAAACTGTTTTTT. Translated: CAWSVPAGRARVGDLKLFF.

The V and J genes are TRBV19 and TRBJ1-2; D is possibly TRBD1 (6 bases). The V end lost 6 bases, the J end lost 4 bases, and 15 bases lay between the germline ends. This CDR3 contains 14 residues. The germline V gene encodes CDR1 LNHDA and CDR2 SQIVND (reference sequence). CDR3 sequence (DNA): TGTGCCAGTAGCCCAGTAGACAGGATCTATGGCTACACCTTC. Translating it yields CASSPVDRIYGYTF.

J is TRBJ1-2 and V is TRBV4-2, with D perhaps matching TRBD1 (5 bases). CDR1 and CDR2 (germline): LGHNA, YNFKEQ. Trimming left V 5 bases short and J 7 bases short, with 17 bases between. The CDR3 is 14 residues long. The CDR3 protein is CASSFGRDSGGYTF. CDR3 coding DNA: TGTGCCAGCAGCTTCGGACGGGACTCCGGTGGCTACACCTTC.

The gene calls are TRBV19 and TRBJ1-4; 10 nucleotides line up with TRBD1. The CDR3 is 14 amino acids. Germline lookup yields CDR1 LNHDA and CDR2 SQIVND (reference sequence). J gave up 5 bases and V 6 bases, and 3 bases lay outside the gene matches. CDR3 loop: CASRTGGYNEKLFF. Here the CDR3 DNA reads TGTGCCAGTAGGACAGGGGGCTACAATGAAAAACTGTTTTTT.

This clone was seen a handful of times. This chain joins TRBV19 and TRBJ2-4, with D tentatively TRBD2 (6 bases). This CDR3 spans 13 amino acids. Between the trimmed V and J ends, which lost 10 bases and 3 bases, there was a span of 13 bases. CDR1 and CDR2 (germline): LNHDA, SQIVND (reference sequence). The CDR3 bases are TGTGCCACCTCTCAGGGAGGCAAAAACATTCAGTACTTC. Encoded protein: CATSQGGKNIQYF.

This sequence joins TRBV4-2 and TRBJ2-5; no reliable D call. V dropped 2 bases and J dropped 4 bases, with 14 bases sitting between them. The length of the CDR3 is 15 residues. The germline V gene encodes CDR1 LGHNA and CDR2 YNFKEQ. The CDR3, as DNA: TGTGCCAGCAGCCAAAGTCGCGGTCGGCCAGAGACCCAGTACTTC. This encodes CASSQSRGRPETQYF.

The chain couples TRBV4-2 to TRBJ1-4; 10 bases agree with TRBD1. This CDR3 spans 15 amino acids. V shed 5 bases, J shed 7 bases, and the junction held 7 bases outside the gene matches. Germline loops: CDR1 LGHNA, CDR2 YNFKEQ. CDR3 bases: TGTGCCAGCAGCTATCGACAGGGGGCAGGTGAAAAACTGTTTTTT. This codes for CASSYRQGAGEKLFF.

CDR3 nucleotide sequence: TGCGCCAGCAGCTTGCTACAGAGCACAGATACGCAGTATTTT. Translating it yields CASSLLQSTDTQYF. V is TRBV5-1 and J is TRBJ2-3; D not resolved. Germline CDR1 and CDR2: SGHRS and YFSETQ. CDR3 length: 14 amino acids. Trimming took 1 base from V and 0 from J, leaving 6 bases between them.

The gene calls are TRBV7-2 and TRBJ2-3, with a weak D call TRBD2 (7 bases). V shed 2 bases and J shed 7 bases, with 13 bases lying between them. CDR1 SGHTA and CDR2 FQGNSA come from the germline V gene. The CDR3 extends over 14 amino acids. The CDR3 is CASSLTGGGHTQYF. CDR3 sequence (DNA): TGTGCCAGCAGCTTAACGGGGGGCGGACATACGCAGTATTTT.